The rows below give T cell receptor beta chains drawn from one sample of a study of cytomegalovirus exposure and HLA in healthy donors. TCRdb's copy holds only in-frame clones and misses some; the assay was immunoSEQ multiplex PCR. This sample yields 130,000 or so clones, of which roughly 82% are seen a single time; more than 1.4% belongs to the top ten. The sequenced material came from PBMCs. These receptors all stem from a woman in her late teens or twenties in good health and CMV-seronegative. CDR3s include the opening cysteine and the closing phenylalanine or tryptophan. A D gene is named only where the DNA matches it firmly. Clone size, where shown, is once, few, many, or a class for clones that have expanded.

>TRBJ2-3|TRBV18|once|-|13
TGTGCCAGCTCCCCTACTAGCAGAGATACGCAGTATTTT
CASSPTSRDTQYF
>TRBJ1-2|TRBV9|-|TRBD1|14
TGTGCCAGCAGCGTAGAGGTCAGGGGGTCTAGCTACACCTTC
CASSVEVRGSSYTF
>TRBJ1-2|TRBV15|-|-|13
TGTGCCACCAGCAGAGCAGGACTAGATGGCTACACCTTC
CATSRAGLDGYTF
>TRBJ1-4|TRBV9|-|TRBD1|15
TGTGCCAGCAGCCCGACAGGGGGCAATAATGAAAAACTGTTTTTT
CASSPTGGNNEKLFF
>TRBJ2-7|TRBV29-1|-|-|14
TGCAGCGTTGAAGTCGCTAAAATGGGGGCCGAGCAGTACTTC
CSVEVAKMGAEQYF
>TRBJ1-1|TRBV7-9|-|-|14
TGTGCCAGCAGCTTAAGTGACAGGAACACTGAAGCTTTCTTT
CASSLSDRNTEAFF
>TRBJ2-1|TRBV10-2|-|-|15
TGCGCCAGCAGTTCCGTAGCGGAGAGGGTCGATGAGCAGTTCTTC
CASSSVAERVDEQFF
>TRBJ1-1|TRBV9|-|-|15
TGTGCCAGCAGCACCCGGGAGGGGCTGAACACTGAAGCTTTCTTT
CASSTREGLNTEAFF
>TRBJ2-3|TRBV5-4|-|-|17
TGTGCCAGCAGCGCGGGTTTGGGGGCCGCTAGCACAGATACGCAGTATTTT
CASSAGLGAASTDTQYF
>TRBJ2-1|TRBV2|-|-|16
TGTGCCAGCAGTCAGACAGGTGGGAGCTCCTACAATGAGCAGTTCTTC
CASSQTGGSSYNEQFF
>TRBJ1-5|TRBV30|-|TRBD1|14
TGTGCCTGCACCGGGACAGGGTACAATCAGCCCCAGCATTTT
CACTGTGYNQPQHF
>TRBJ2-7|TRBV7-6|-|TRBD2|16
TGTGCCAGCAGCTTAGGGGTAGCGGGGGCCGCCTACGAGCAGTACTTC
CASSLGVAGAAYEQYF
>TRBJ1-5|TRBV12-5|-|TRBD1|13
TGTGCTAGTGGGAGACAGGGGGGTCAGCCCCAGCATTTT
CASGRQGGQPQHF
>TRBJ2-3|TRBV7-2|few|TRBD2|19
TGTGCCAGCAGCTCATCCGAAGCTAGGTGGCGGGAGGGCAAAGATACGCAGTATTTT
CASSSSEARWREGKDTQYF
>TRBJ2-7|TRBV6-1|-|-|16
TGTGCCAGCAGTGAACTTTGGATCGGCGGGTCCTACGAGCAGTACTTC
CASSELWIGGSYEQYF
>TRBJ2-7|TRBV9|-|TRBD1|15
TGTGCCAGCAGCGTTGTGGGGACAGGAGCTTACGAGCAGTACTTC
CASSVVGTGAYEQYF
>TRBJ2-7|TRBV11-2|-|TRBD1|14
TGTGCCAGCAGCTTTGGGGACAGGGGCTACGAGCAGTACTTC
CASSFGDRGYEQYF
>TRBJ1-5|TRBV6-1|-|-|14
TGTGCCAGCAGGTCAACAGTTAGCAATCAGCCCCAGCATTTT
CASRSTVSNQPQHF
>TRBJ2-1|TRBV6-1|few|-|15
TGTGCCAGCAGCTACGGGGAGAGGGTCTACAATGAGCAGTTCTTC
CASSYGERVYNEQFF
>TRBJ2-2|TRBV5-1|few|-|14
TGCGCCAGCAGTGAGGTCGCCAACACCGGGGAGCTGTTTTTT
CASSEVANTGELFF
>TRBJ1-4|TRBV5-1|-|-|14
TGCGCCAGCAGCCCGGGGACTGATTTTGAAAAACTGTTTTTT
CASSPGTDFEKLFF
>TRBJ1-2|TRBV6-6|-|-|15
TGTGCCAGCAGTTACCGGGACATCAACGGCTATGGCTACACCTTC
CASSYRDINGYGYTF
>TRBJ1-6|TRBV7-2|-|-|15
TGTGCCAGCAGCCTAGACTACTCGCGAAATTCACCCCTCCACTTT
CASSLDYSRNSPLHF
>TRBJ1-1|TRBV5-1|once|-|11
TGCGCCAGCAGACAAAACACTGAAGCTTTCTTT
CASRQNTEAFF
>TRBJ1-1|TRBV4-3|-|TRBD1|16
TGCGCCAGCAGCCCCTCGCGGACAGGGGGAGAAACTGAAGCTTTCTTT
CASSPSRTGGETEAFF
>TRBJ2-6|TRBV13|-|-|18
TGTGCCAGCAGCAGAAGGGAGAAATTTAGCTCTGGGGCCAACGTCCTGACTTTC
CASSRREKFSSGANVLTF
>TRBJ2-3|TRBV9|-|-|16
TGTGCCAGCAGCGTAGGTGGGGCCCCGTCTTTAGGTACGCAGTATTTT
CASSVGGAPSLGTQYF
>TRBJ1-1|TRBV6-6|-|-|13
TGTGCCAGCATTCCCGGACAGTACACTGAAGCTTTCTTT
CASIPGQYTEAFF
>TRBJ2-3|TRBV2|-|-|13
TGTGCCAGCATCACCCGGCGGGGATTGACGCAGTATTTT
CASITRRGLTQYF
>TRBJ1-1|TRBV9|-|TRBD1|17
TGTGCCAGCAGACGTGCAACAGGGGCCGGGGCGAACACTGAAGCTTTCTTT
CASRRATGAGANTEAFF
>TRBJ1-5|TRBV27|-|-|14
TGTGCCAGCAGCCTGCGGGGGGTCAATCAGCCCCAGCATTTT
CASSLRGVNQPQHF
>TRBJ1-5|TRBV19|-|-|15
TGTGCCAGTAGTAGGTGGAGAAATAGCAATCAGCCCCAGCATTTT
CASSRWRNSNQPQHF
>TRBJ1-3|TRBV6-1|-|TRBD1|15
TGTGCCAGCAGCACAGGGGGGAGCTCTGGAAACACCATATATTTT
CASSTGGSSGNTIYF
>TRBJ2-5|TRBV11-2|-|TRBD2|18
TGTGCCAGCCGGCCGGGACTAGCGGGAGCACGGAGCCAAGAGACCCAGTACTTC
CASRPGLAGARSQETQYF
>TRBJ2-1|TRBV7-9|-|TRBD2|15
TGTGCCAGCAGCTTGACCGGGACTAGTAGCAGCAAGCAGTTCTTC
CASSLTGTSSSKQFF
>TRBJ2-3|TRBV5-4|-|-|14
TGTGCCAGCAGCTCCGCGCGCTCTGGGGGCACGCAGTATTTT
CASSSARSGGTQYF
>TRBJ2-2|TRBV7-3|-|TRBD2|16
TGTGCCAGCAGCCTTGGGACTAGCGGGGGGGCCGGGGAGCTGTTTTTT
CASSLGTSGGAGELFF
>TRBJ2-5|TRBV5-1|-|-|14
TGCGCCAGCAGCCCCCTCGGGAGAAAAGAGACCCAGTACTTC
CASSPLGRKETQYF
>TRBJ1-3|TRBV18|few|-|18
TGTGCCAGCTCACCACTTCAGAAGGGGTTGAGCTCTGGAAACACCATATATTTT
CASSPLQKGLSSGNTIYF
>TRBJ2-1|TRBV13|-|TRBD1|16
TGTGCCAGCAGCTTAGGCCGGGGACAGCTACACAATGAGCAGTTCTTC
CASSLGRGQLHNEQFF
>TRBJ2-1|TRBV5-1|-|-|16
TGCGCCAGCAGCTTGGATTTCGGGAGTTCCTACAATGAGCAGTTCTTC
CASSLDFGSSYNEQFF
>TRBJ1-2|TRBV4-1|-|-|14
TGCGCCAGCAGCCAAGGGCCCATATCATATGGCTACACCTTC
CASSQGPISYGYTF
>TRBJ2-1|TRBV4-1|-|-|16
TGCGCCAGCAGCCAAGAATCCGGAGCGGGCCTGGTGGAGCAGTTCTTC
CASSQESGAGLVEQFF
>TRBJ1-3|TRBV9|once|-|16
TGTGCCAGCAGCCCCCAAGGACAGTCCTCTGGAAACACCATATATTTT
CASSPQGQSSGNTIYF
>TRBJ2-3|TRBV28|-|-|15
TGTGCCAGCAGTTTAATCGACGGAGGGCCAGATACGCAGTATTTT
CASSLIDGGPDTQYF
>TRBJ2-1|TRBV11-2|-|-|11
TGTGCCAGCAGCTTAGGTCAGGAGCAGTTCTTC
CASSLGQEQFF
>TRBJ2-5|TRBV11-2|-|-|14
TGTGCCAGCAGCTTAGGTCAGGGGACAGAGACCCAGTACTTC
CASSLGQGTETQYF
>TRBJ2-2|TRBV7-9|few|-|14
TGTGCCATCGCGGGACCCGGCGGTACCGGGGAGCTGTTTTTT
CAIAGPGGTGELFF
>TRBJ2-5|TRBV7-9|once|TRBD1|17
TGTGCCAGCAGCCGGATTAATACCGGGACAGGGGGGGAGACCCAGTACTTC
CASSRINTGTGGETQYF
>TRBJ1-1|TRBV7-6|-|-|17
TGTGCCAGCAGCCCCCCCGGGGGCGCGGGGGTGAACACTGAAGCTTTCTTT
CASSPPGGAGVNTEAFF
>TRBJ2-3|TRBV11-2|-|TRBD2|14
TGTGCCAGCACCAAAACAGCGGGGGCTGGAACGCAGTATTTT
CASTKTAGAGTQYF
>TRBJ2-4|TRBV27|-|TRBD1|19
TGTGCCAGCAGTTTGGGTCGCCCCGGGACAGGGGCCTCCAAAAACATTCAGTACTTC
CASSLGRPGTGASKNIQYF
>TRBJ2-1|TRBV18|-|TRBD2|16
TGTGCCAGCTCACCAGTTTCGCTAGCGGATTACAATGAGCAGTTCTTC
CASSPVSLADYNEQFF
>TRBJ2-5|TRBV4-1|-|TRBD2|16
TGCGCCAGCAGCCAGGGTAGCGGGAGATACCAAGAGACCCAGTACTTC
CASSQGSGRYQETQYF
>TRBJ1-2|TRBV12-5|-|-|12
TGTGCTAGTGGTTTTCTGAATGGCCCGTTAACCTTC
CASGFLNGPLTF